This T cell receptor (beta chain) was obtained from a study of blood T cell repertoires in COVID-19. Looking at the study overall: Samples came from the United States, Italy and Spain, spanning acute and convalescent COVID-19.

TCRdb keeps only in-frame clones here, not all; method: immunoSEQ multiplex PCR. Among hundreds of thousands of clones listed, around nine tenths were seen once. The age range of participants was about 18 to 89 years, with residence in about two dozen US areas. Either two negative PCRs, clearance, or symptom resolution qualified Cohort 3 donors as recovered. The CDR3 runs to 15 residues. V gave up 0 bases and J gave up 6 bases; unmatched junction bases: 7. Germline V CDR1 and CDR2: SGHAT, FQDESV (reference sequence). The rearrangement joins TRBV11-1 to TRBJ2-7; TRBD1 aligns across 8 bases. The sequenced material came from PBMCs or T cells enriched from blood (not recorded which). The clonotype was recovered from a man in his 60s who had recovered from COVID-19. The CDR3 DNA sequence: TGTGCCAGCAGCTTAGCCAGCGGCAGGGGGCGCGAGCAGTACTTC. Its translation: CASSLASGRGREQYF.